One sample yielded the 4 T cell receptor beta chains listed below, sequenced in a study of Ad26.COV2.S vaccination and SARS-CoV-2 variants. The data were produced by immunoSEQ multiplex PCR, yet TCRdb's version contains in-frame clones alone and is incomplete. The sample lists some 460,000 clones; roughly nine tenths were seen once. As to treatment: about 20 received Ad26.COV2.S at low or high dose, single or two shots; about five received placebo; per-sample allocation not given. Each sample was drawn 63 days after the first injection (of vaccine or placebo). The material was peripheral blood, obtained in a trial of Ad26.COV2.S vaccine versus placebo. Receptors originate from a person aged 18-60 years who received the Ad26.COV2.S COVID-19 vaccine or a placebo.

J is TRBJ2-7 and V is TRBV6-5; 12 bases are shared with TRBD1. The ends lost 6 bases at V and 4 bases at J; junction bases unmatched: 4. This CDR3 contains 14 residues. CDR1 and CDR2 from the germline V gene are MNHEY and SVGAGI. CDR3 sequence: CASRGTGGKYEQYF. The CDR3 DNA reads TGTGCCAGCAGAGGGACAGGGGGCAAGTACGAGCAGTACTTC.

The count of this clone is one. V usage is TRBV7-2 and J usage is TRBJ2-5; 10 bases align to TRBD1. Unmatched junction bases numbered 9, after V lost 5 bases and J lost 0 bases. This CDR3 has 17 amino acids. Germline assignment: CDR1 SGHTA and CDR2 FQGNSA. The DNA for the CDR3 is TGTGCCAGCAGCGCTTTCGGGACAGGGGAAAACCAAGAGACCCAGTACTTC. Amino acid sequence: CASSAFGTGENQETQYF.

The V and J genes are TRBV2 and TRBJ2-7; possibly TRBD1 or TRBD2 for D (5 bases each). Trimming took 7 bases from V and 4 from J, leaving 14 bases between them. The CDR3 is 13 residues long. CDR1 and CDR2 (germline): SNHLY, FYNNEI. Here the CDR3 DNA reads TGTGCCAGCACGGCAGGGAGCTTTTACGAGCAGTACTTC. As protein: CASTAGSFYEQYF.

This clone was seen a single time. V usage is TRBV10-3 and J usage is TRBJ2-1, with D possibly matching TRBD2 (7 bases). Between the trimmed V and J ends, which lost 0 bases and 7 bases, there was a span of 22 bases. The CDR3 sequence is 18 residues long. Germline V gene sequence: CDR1 ENHRY, CDR2 SYGVKD. CDR3 bases: TGTGCCATCAGTGAGTCGAGGGGGAGGGCAACCAGCGGGAATGAGCAGTTCTTC. Translating gives CAISESRGRATSGNEQFF.